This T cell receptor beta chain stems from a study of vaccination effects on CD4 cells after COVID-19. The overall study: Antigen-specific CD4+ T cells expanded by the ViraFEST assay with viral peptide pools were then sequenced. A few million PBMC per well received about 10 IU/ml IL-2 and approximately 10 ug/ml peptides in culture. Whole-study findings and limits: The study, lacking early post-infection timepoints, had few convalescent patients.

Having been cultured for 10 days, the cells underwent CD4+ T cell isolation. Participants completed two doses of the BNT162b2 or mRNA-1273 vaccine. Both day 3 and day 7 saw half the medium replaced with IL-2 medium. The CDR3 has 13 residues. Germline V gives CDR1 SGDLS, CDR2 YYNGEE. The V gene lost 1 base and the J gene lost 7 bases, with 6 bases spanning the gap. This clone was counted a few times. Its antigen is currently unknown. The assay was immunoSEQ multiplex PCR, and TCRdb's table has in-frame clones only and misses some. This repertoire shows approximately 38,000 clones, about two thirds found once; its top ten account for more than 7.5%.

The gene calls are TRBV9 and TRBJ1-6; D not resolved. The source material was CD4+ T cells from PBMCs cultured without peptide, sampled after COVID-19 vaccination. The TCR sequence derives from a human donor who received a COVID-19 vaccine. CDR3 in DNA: TGTGCCAGCAGCGTAACAGACAATTCACCCCTCCACTTT. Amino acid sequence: CASSVTDNSPLHF.